This is a list of T cell receptor beta chains from one sample in a study of tumor-infiltrating lymphocytes in oesophageal squamous cell carcinoma. Using its own MiXCR run on the PCR reads, TCRdb lists one record per CDR3 protein. The sample yields 9,500 to 11,000 distinct CDR3 sequences, roughly 50% seen once. Sequenced material: esophageal tumor tissue. These receptors originate from a female donor with esophageal squamous cell carcinoma. The CDR3 runs from the conserved cysteine through the conserved F or W.

>TRBV10-2|TRBJ2-2
CASSTGAAGELFF
>TRBV7-6|TRBJ2-1
CASSFGLAGRGEQFF
>TRBV29-1|TRBJ1-3
CSVLDQTGGTGNTIYF
>TRBV6-1|.
CASRGQGGNEQFF
>TRBV4-2|TRBJ2-6
CASSQDDARVDF
>TRBV5-3|.
CASTGSGKKPEQYF
>TRBV10-2|TRBJ2-1
CASAFGSSYNEQFF
>TRBV12-3/TRBV12-4|TRBJ2-3
CASSNPVYTDTQYF
>TRBV27|TRBJ1-1
CASGLLREAFF
>TRBV7-4|TRBJ1-2
CASSSLGAGNYGYTF
>TRBV7-8|TRBJ2-1
CASRLTGADNEQFF
>TRBV7-2|.
CASSLGSGRDEQFF
>TRBV27|TRBJ2-1
CASSSLSGKGPYNEQFF
>TRBV7-2|TRBJ2-3
CASSSQPGLVTDTQYF
>TRBV10-3|TRBJ2-3
CAISESASTDTQYF
>TRBV7-2|.
CASSLVRGGRARTQYF
>TRBV6-6|TRBJ2-3
CASSWGSSTDTQYF
>TRBV9|TRBJ1-1
CASSVDEMSGASAEAFF
>TRBV20-1|TRBJ2-3
CSARNPLAGSSSTDTQYF
>TRBV7-3|TRBJ2-4
CASSPDGRAKNIQYF
>TRBV5-1|TRBJ2-7
CASSWGLAVATYEQYF
>TRBV12-3/TRBV12-4|TRBJ2-5
CASSLWTGQETQYF
>TRBV11-1|TRBJ2-1
CASSLYVGGTGAVLSYNEQFF
>TRBV7-8|TRBJ2-6
CASSLDSLNNVLTF
>TRBV7-2|TRBJ2-7
CASSLGTSGRGYEQYF
>TRBV6-6|TRBJ1-5
CASRERGRNQPQHF
>TRBV6-1|.
CASSRQGPSYEQYF
>TRBV7-4|TRBJ1-1
CASSFRGRTEAFF
>TRBV7-3|TRBJ2-1
CASSSGGGGLGNEQFF
>TRBV7-3|.
CASSPPGGNEQFF
>TRBV28|TRBJ1-1
CASSLSAGTMNTEAFF
>TRBV6-1|TRBJ2-5
CASRALTGQGLGETQYF
>TRBV10-3|TRBJ2-7
CAISESEGFYEQYF
>TRBV18|TRBJ1-1
CASSYSGQGWYEQYF
>TRBV11-2|TRBJ1-1
CASSFMAGPKEAFF
>TRBV6-6|.
CASSYSISNEQYF
>TRBV5-1|TRBJ2-7
CASSLAPDVSYEQYF
>TRBV7-3|TRBJ2-5
CASSLERGAGETQYF
>TRBV9|TRBJ1-2
CASSGGPGRDYGYTF
>TRBV15|TRBJ2-7
CATSRDRDRGQDEQYF
>TRBV7-6|.
CASSLYGLADQETQYF
>TRBV5-4|.
CASSLGLAGVNEQFF
>TRBV7-8|.
CASSRWSTGGWDEQYF
>TRBV7-8|.
CASRLEAGEQYF
>TRBV12-5|.
CASGPRLEYTEAFF
>TRBV7-3|TRBJ2-5
CASSLTAGVDQYF
>TRBV12-3/TRBV12-4|TRBJ2-3
CASILWSSDTQYF
>TRBV7-2|TRBJ2-1
CASSGTSGSYNEQFF
>TRBV12-3/TRBV12-4|.
CASSLAIAGRYNEQFF
>TRBV6-1|TRBJ1-1
CASSERWTEAFF
>TRBV4-1|TRBJ1-4
CASSQGGVGEKLFF
>TRBV11-2|TRBJ2-1
CASSTRGSSYNEQFF
>TRBV12-3/TRBV12-4|TRBJ1-5
CASSTQGQPQHF
>TRBV10-3|TRBJ2-7
CATSGPAGPSYEQYF